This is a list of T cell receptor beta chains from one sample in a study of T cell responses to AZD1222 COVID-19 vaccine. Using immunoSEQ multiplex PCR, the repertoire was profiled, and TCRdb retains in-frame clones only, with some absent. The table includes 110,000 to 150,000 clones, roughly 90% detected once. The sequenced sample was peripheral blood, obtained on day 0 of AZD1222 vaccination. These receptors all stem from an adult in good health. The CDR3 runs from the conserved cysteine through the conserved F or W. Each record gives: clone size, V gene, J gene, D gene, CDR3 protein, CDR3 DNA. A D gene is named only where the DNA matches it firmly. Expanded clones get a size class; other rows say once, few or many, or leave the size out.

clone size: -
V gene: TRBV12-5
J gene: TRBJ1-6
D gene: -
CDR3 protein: CASGLGTAYNSPLHF
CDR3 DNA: TGTGCTAGTGGTTTGGGGACAGCTTATAATTCACCCCTCCACTTT

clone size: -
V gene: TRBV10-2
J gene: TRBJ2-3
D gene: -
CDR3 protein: CASSDRQASTDTQYF
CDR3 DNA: TGCGCCAGCAGTGACAGGCAGGCGAGCACAGATACGCAGTATTTT

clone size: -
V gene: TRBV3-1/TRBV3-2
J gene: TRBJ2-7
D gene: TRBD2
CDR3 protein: CASSRLAGASEQYF
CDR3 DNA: TGTGCCAGCAGCCGACTAGCGGGAGCCTCCGAGCAGTACTTC

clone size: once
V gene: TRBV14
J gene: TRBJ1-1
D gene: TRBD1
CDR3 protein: CASSQETGGTEAFF
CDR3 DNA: TGTGCCAGCAGCCAGGAGACAGGGGGAACTGAAGCTTTCTTT

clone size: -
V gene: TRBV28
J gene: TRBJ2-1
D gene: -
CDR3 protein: CASSYRSSYNEQFF
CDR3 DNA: TGTGCCAGCAGTTATAGGAGCTCCTACAATGAGCAGTTCTTC

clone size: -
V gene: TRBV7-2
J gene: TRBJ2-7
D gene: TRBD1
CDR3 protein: CASSFDRGREQYF
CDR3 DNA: TGTGCCAGCAGCTTTGACAGGGGGCGCGAGCAGTACTTC

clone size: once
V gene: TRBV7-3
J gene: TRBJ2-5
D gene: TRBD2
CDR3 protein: CASSGLVGETQYF
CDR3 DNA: TGTGCCAGCAGCGGACTAGTAGGGGAGACCCAGTACTTC

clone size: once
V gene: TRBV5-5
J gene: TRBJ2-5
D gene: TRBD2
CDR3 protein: CASSPGGAATYQETQYF
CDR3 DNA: TGTGCCAGCAGCCCGGGGGGGGCCGCGACCTACCAAGAGACCCAGTACTTC

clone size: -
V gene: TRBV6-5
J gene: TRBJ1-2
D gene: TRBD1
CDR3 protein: CATSRDRTRDYGYTF
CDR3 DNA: TGTGCCACTTCAAGGGACAGGACTAGGGACTATGGCTACACCTTC

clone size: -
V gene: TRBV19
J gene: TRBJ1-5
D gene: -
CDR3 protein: CASSIYRPDQPQHF
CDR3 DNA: TGTGCCAGTAGTATTTATAGGCCGGATCAGCCCCAGCATTTT

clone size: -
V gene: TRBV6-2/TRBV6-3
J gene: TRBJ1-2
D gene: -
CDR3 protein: CASSRQNYGYTF
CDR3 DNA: TGTGCCAGCAGTCGTCAGAACTATGGCTACACCTTC

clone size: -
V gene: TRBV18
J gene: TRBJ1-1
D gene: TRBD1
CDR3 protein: CASSRTGMNTEAFF
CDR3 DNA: TGTGCCAGCTCGCGGACAGGGATGAACACTGAAGCTTTCTTT

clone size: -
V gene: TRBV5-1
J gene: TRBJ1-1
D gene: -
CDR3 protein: CASSSVPYTEAFF
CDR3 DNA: TGCGCCAGCAGCTCCGTACCATACACTGAAGCTTTCTTT

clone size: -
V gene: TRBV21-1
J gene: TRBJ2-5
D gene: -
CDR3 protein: CASSKAGGEETQYF
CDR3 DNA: TGTGCCAGCAGCAAAGCGGGGGGGGAAGAGACCCAGTACTTC

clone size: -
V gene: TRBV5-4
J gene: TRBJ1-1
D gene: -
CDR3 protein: CASSFGGANTEAFF
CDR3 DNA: TGTGCCAGCAGCTTCGGGGGGGCGAACACTGAAGCTTTCTTT

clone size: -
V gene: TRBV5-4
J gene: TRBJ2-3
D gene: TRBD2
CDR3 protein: CASSFSRGGTDTQYF
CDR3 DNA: TGTGCCAGCAGCTTTAGCCGGGGGGGCACAGATACGCAGTATTTT

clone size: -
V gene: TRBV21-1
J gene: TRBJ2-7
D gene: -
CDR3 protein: CASSNPDCSYEQYF
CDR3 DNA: TGTGCCAGCAGCAATCCCGATTGCTCCTACGAGCAGTACTTC

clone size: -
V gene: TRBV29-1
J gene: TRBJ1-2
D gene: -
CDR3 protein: CNHPRATRGYTF
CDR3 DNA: TGCAATCACCCCAGGGCAACGAGGGGCTACACCTTC

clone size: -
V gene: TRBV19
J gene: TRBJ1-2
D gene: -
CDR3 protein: CASSSQGSWGYTF
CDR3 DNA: TGTGCCAGTAGTTCGCAGGGTTCTTGGGGCTACACCTTC

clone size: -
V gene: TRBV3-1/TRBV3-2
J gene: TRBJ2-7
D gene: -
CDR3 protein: CASRAPNYEQYF
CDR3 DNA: TGTGCCAGCAGAGCCCCCAACTACGAGCAGTACTTC

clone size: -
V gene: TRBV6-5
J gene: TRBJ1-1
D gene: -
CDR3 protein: CASSYLEHTEAFF
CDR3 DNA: TGTGCCAGCAGTTATTTGGAGCACACTGAAGCTTTCTTT

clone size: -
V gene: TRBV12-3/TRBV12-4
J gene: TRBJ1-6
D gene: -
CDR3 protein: CASSFQRSPLHF
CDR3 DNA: TGTGCCAGCAGTTTTCAGCGGTCACCCCTCCACTTT

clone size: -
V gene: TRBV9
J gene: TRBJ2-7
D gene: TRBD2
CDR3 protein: CASTSGGGLADRSEQYF
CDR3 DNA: TGTGCCAGCACTTCCGGGGGGGGACTAGCGGACCGCTCGGAGCAGTACTTC

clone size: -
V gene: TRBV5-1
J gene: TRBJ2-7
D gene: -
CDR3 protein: CASSLRRDYEQYF
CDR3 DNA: TGCGCCAGCAGCCTCCGCCGTGACTACGAGCAGTACTTC

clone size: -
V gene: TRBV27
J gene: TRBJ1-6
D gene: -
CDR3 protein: CASSLSWLSRSYNSPLHF
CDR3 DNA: TGTGCCAGCAGTTTATCGTGGCTCTCCCGCTCCTATAATTCACCCCTCCACTTT

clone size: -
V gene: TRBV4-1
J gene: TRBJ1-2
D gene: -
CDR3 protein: CASSQETGLYGYTF
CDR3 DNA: TGCGCCAGCAGCCAAGAAACAGGCCTCTATGGCTACACCTTC

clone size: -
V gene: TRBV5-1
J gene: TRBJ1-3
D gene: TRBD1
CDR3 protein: CASSLFGTGDGNTIYF
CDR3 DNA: TGCGCCAGCAGCTTGTTCGGGACAGGGGATGGAAACACCATATATTTT

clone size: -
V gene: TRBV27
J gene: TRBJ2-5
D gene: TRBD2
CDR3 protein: CASSLAGEKTQYF
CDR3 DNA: TGTGCCAGCAGTTTGGCGGGAGAGAAGACCCAGTACTTC

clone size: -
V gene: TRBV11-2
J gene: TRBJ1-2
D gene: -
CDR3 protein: CASSSILSKQGTYGYTF
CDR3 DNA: TGTGCCAGCAGCTCAATTCTCAGTAAACAGGGTACCTATGGCTACACCTTC

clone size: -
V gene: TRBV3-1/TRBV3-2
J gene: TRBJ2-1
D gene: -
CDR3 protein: CASSQDAGGSSYNEQFF
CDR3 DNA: TGTGCCAGCAGCCAAGATGCGGGCGGTAGCTCCTACAATGAGCAGTTCTTC

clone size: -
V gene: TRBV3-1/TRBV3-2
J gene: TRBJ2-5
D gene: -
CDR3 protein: CASSQETQYF
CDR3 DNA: TGTGCCAGCAGCCAAGAGACCCAGTACTTC